The 30 T cell receptor beta chains reported below all come from one sample, sequenced in a study of tumor and adjacent non-tumor tissue in lung cancer. A modified ARM-PCR protocol with three rounds of nested PCR amplified TCRbeta. TCRdb fed the multiplex PCR reads into MiXCR, producing one record per CDR3 protein. The data show about 78,000 distinct CDR3 sequences, roughly 80% seen once. RNA was extracted from bulk tissue without any cell sorting. Sequencing input: lung tumor tissue. These receptors were collected from a woman in her 50s with non-small cell lung cancer.

With regard to this clonotype: No conserved phenylalanine or tryptophan is present at the end of the CDR3, so a read error is the likely explanation. The rearrangement links TRBV29-1 to TRBJ1-1; D not certain. CDR1 and CDR2 from the germline V gene are SQVTM and ANQGSEA. This CDR3 region has 13 residues. CDR3: CSVRQQLNTEAFS. CDR3 DNA: TGCAGTGTTCGACAACAGCTGAACACTGAAGCTTTCTCT.

Turning to this clonotype: The CDR3 carries no conserved terminal phenylalanine or tryptophan, so it likely arises from a read error. The rearrangement uses TRBV20-1 and TRBJ1-2; 7 bases are a match to TRBD1. Germline V gene data show CDR1 as DFQATT and CDR2 as SNEGSKA (reference sequence). This CDR3 has 14 residues. The CDR3 DNA reads as TGCAGTGCTCAAACAGGGGAGGGGTACTATGACTACACCTTA. Amino acid sequence: CSAQTGEGYYDYTL.

To note about this clonotype: Compared with germline, one end of the junction differs, possibly owing to a read error. The chain uses TRBV20-1 and TRBJ2-1; a weak D match, TRBD2 (6 bases). Germline CDR1 and CDR2: DFQATT and SNEGSKA (reference sequence). This CDR3 comprises 19 residues. CDR3 bases: TGCAGTGCTAGAGATAATGGTGGCGGCTTGAGCGGGCGGTGGGATGAGCTGTTCTTC. Translated: CSARDNGGGLSGRWDELFF.

This rearrangement joins TRBV20-1 to TRBJ2-5, with a weak D call TRBD2 (6 bases). The CDR3 contains 15 residues. V was pared by 4 bases and J by 2 bases, with 17 bases between. The germline CDR1 and CDR2 sequences are DFQATT and SNEGSKA (reference sequence). CDR3: CSAKDLGLAQETQYF. The CDR3 coding sequence is TGCAGTGCTAAAGATCTCGGGCTAGCGCAAGAGACCCAGTACTTC.

As for this clonotype: Germline is not matched at one junction end, which may reflect a read error. The chain has TRBV6-1 and TRBJ2-3; TRBD1 matches at 7 bases. Germline V gives CDR1 MNHNS, CDR2 SASEGT. The length of the CDR3 is 14 residues. The CDR3 sequence: CACSLDRSSDTQFF. The CDR3, as DNA: TGTGCCTGTAGTCTGGACAGGTCCTCAGATACGCAGTTTTTT.

This clonotype occurred a few times. One end of the junction fails to match germline, which may point to a read error. The V and J genes are TRBV5-4 and TRBJ2-1; 9 nucleotides agree with TRBD2. CDR3 length equals 15 residues. Germline values: CDR1 SGHNT, CDR2 YYREEE (reference sequence). The CDR3 bases are TGTGCCAGCAGGCCGGGACTAGCTGGTTACAATGAGCAGTCCTTC. Translating it yields CASRPGLAGYNEQSF.

The chain recombines TRBV29-1 with TRBJ2-7, with 7 bases identical to TRBD1. Germline V lookup: CDR1 SQVTM, CDR2 ANQGSEA. The CDR3 length is 14 residues. V shed 6 bases and J 5 bases; nucleotides not matched to a gene: 13. The CDR3: CSVQGRGDFNEQYF. In DNA, the CDR3 is TGCAGCGTACAGGGGAGAGGTGATTTCAACGAGCAGTACTTC.

Regarding this clonotype: Germline is not matched at one junction end, which may reflect a read error. This chain uses TRBV11-2 with TRBJ2-2; D is perhaps TRBD2 (5 bases). CDR1 and CDR2 (germline): SGHAT, FQNNGV. The CDR3 sequence is 13 residues long. CDR3 in DNA: TGTGCCAGCAGCTTACTTAGGTTCGGGGAACTGCTTTTT. Its translation is CASSLLRFGELLF.

On this clonotype itself: Germline and junction disagree at one end, which may indicate a read error. The V and J genes are TRBV20-1 and TRBJ2-7; 10 bases map to TRBD2. Germline V CDR1 and CDR2: DFQATT, SNEGSKA (reference sequence). The length of the CDR3 is 14 residues. CDR3 in amino acids: CCARTSGIAYEQYF. The CDR3 DNA sequence: TGCTGTGCTCGGACTAGCGGAATAGCCTACGAGCAGTACTTC.

The chain uses TRBV6-6 and TRBJ2-7; D is tentatively TRBD1 or TRBD2 (5 bases each). The CDR3 has 15 residues. Deletions cut 7 bases from V and 7 bases from J, with 23 bases between. Germline-derived CDR1 and CDR2 are MNHNY and SVGAGI (reference sequence). Here the CDR3 DNA reads TGTGCCAGCAAGATGTCTGATGGAGAGGGGCGGGAGCAGTACTTC. The encoded protein is CASKMSDGEGREQYF.

This clonotype was seen repeatedly, ten times or more. The rearrangement joins TRBV4-3 to TRBJ2-3; TRBD1 matches 9 bases. Per the germline V gene, CDR1 is LGHNA and CDR2 is YSLEER. The V segment lost 0 bases and the J segment 1 base; nucleotides outside the gene matches: 2. The length of the CDR3 is 16 residues. The CDR3 sequence: CASSQEWTGGTDTQYF. The CDR3 DNA sequence: TGCGCCAGCAGCCAAGAATGGACAGGGGGCACAGATACGCAGTATTTT.

Remarks on this clonotype: Relative to the germline gene, one junction end is altered; a read error may explain this. This chain joins TRBV20-1 and TRBJ2-1; D gene uncertain. The CDR3 contains 20 residues. Germline lookup yields CDR1 DFQATT and CDR2 SNEGSKA (reference sequence). The CDR3 coding sequence is TGCACTGCTAGAGATAACTCCGGGTTGGCGGCACTTACCTACTACAATGAGCAGTTCTTC. Translated: CTARDNSGLAALTYYNEQFF.

This clonotype was seen ten or more times. J is TRBJ1-1 and V is TRBV28, with D hard to call. In germline, CDR1 is MDHEN, CDR2 SYDVKM. Trimming took 7 bases from V and 1 from J, leaving 7 bases between them. The CDR3 extends over 12 amino acids. The CDR3 loop is CASKGANTEAFF. CDR3 in DNA: TGTGCCAGCAAAGGTGCGAACACTGAAGCTTTCTTT.

The chain joins TRBV12-3 or TRBV12-4 to TRBJ2-3; 10 bases align to TRBD2. This CDR3 region has 18 residues. J gave up 5 bases and V 3 bases, and 14 bases lay outside the gene matches. CDR3 protein: CASSFPTLSGRLKDTQYF. CDR3 DNA sequence: TGTGCCAGCAGTTTCCCCACCCTTAGCGGGAGGCTGAAAGATACGCAGTATTTT.

This sequence joins TRBV20-1 and TRBJ2-1; no clear D. This CDR3 spans 14 amino acids. The V gene's germline CDR1 is DFQATT and CDR2 SNEGSKA (reference sequence). V was clipped by 0 bases and J by 5 bases, with 11 bases between them. As DNA, the CDR3 is TGCAGTGCTAGAGATTGGCCACACCACAATGAGCAGTTCTTC. Translation gives CSARDWPHHNEQFF.

With respect to this clonotype: Mismatch with germline at one junction end may stem from a read error. The rearrangement joins TRBV11-2 to TRBJ2-2; D is uncertain. The CDR3 contains 14 residues. Germline V gives CDR1 SGHAT, CDR2 FQNNGV. The CDR3: CASSKNWETGELFF. Here the CDR3 DNA reads TGTGCCAGCAGCAAAAACTGGGAAACTGGGGAACTGTTTTTT.

About this clonotype itself: This CDR3 fails to terminate in the conserved phenylalanine or tryptophan, so it likely reflects a read error. V gene TRBV4-1 combines with J gene TRBJ1-2, with D tentatively TRBD1 (5 bases). This CDR3 region has 16 residues. From germline, CDR1 is MGHRA and CDR2 YSYEKL. The CDR3 spells CASSQDLYKGNYDYTI. CDR3 sequence (DNA): TGCGCCAGCAGCCAAGATCTGTACAAGGGGAACTATGACTACACCATC.

Worth noting for this clonotype: A much larger clone lies one base from this, so it may be a read error. The chain links TRBV7-9 to TRBJ2-1; 9 positions agree with TRBD1. The CDR3 contains 15 residues. CDR1 SEHNR and CDR2 FQNEAQ come from the germline V gene (reference sequence). The CDR3 nucleotides read TGTGTCAGCAGCCCCCCCACAGGGGGCACGGGTGAGCAGTTCTTC. Translation: CVSSPPTGGTGEQFF.

The CDR3 here is CASSFTWPKGHTIYF. The CDR3 nucleotides read TGTGCCAGCAGTTTTACCTGGCCAAAAGGCCACACCATATATTTT. The chain links TRBV6-5 to TRBJ1-3; D unclear. The CDR3 covers 15 residues. Trimming took 4 bases from V and 8 from J, leaving 18 bases between them. Per germline, CDR1 MNHEY and CDR2 SVGAGI.

Concerning this clonotype: A junction end diverges from the germline sequence, so it may reflect a read error. The chain links TRBV24-1 to TRBJ2-2; 8 bases are a match to TRBD1. This CDR3 has 15 amino acids. Germline V gene data show CDR1 as KGHDR and CDR2 as SFDVKD. The DNA of the CDR3 is TGTGCCAGCAGTGATCCGGGACAGGTCACCGGGATGCTGTTTTTT. Encoded protein: CASSDPGQVTGMLFF.

On this clonotype itself: The junction and the germline gene differ at one end; a read error may be behind it. V usage is TRBV11-2 and J usage is TRBJ2-2; 7 bases fit TRBD1. CDR1 is SGHAT, CDR2 FQNNGV, per germline. The CDR3 is made up of 14 amino acids. CDR3 sequence: CTSSKNWDTGELFF. The CDR3 region has the DNA TGTACCAGCAGCAAAAACTGGGACACAGGGGAGTTGTTTTTT.

The chain has TRBV11-2 and TRBJ1-2; TRBD1 might be the D (6 bases). The CDR3 loop spans 15 amino acids. CDR1 is SGHAT, CDR2 FQNNGV, per germline. V was shortened by 5 bases and J by 8 bases, with 21 bases between the two germline ends. CDR3 protein: CASSLKGGPNRGYTF. The CDR3 nucleotides read TGTGCCAGCAGCCTAAAGGGGGGGCCCAACCGAGGCTACACCTTC.

Regarding this clonotype: Sequence at one end of the junction differs from germline and may be a read error. The CDR3 loop is CSARVLARASNERFF. For the CDR3, the DNA is TGCAGTGCTAGAGTCCTAGCGAGAGCCTCCAATGAGCGGTTCTTC. The rearrangement uses TRBV20-1 and TRBJ2-1; tentative D call: TRBD2 (6 bases). Germline loops: CDR1 DFQATT, CDR2 SNEGSKA (reference sequence). This CDR3 contains 15 residues.

The chain recombines TRBV6-6 with TRBJ2-1, with unresolved D. V lost 7 bases and J lost 11, with 18 bases in between. The CDR3 has 13 amino acids. In germline, CDR1 is MNHNY, CDR2 SVGAGI (reference sequence). CDR3 sequence (DNA): TGTGCCAGCACTCAGACCCTTCTGAGTAAGCAGTTCTTC. This gives the protein CASTQTLLSKQFF.

This clonotype was seen only a few times. This may arise from a read error, as a much more abundant clone is one base away. V is TRBV12-3 or TRBV12-4 and J is TRBJ2-3; D uncertain. The CDR3 has 11 amino acids. This CDR3 reads CVSSQTDTQYF. DNA for the CDR3: TGTGTCAGCAGCCAAACAGATACGCAGTATTTT.

The rearrangement links TRBV6-5 to TRBJ2-7; TRBD2 is a possible D gene (5 bases). Germline-derived CDR1 and CDR2 are MNHEY and SVGAGI. This CDR3 contains 13 residues. CDR3 sequence (DNA): TGTGTGAGCAGACCGGGATACCTCTACGAGCAGTACTTC. Translating gives CVSRPGYLYEQYF.

About this clonotype itself: A much larger clonotype is one base distant, so this may be a read error. The chain couples TRBV14 to TRBJ1-3; D unresolved. V was trimmed by 4 bases and J by 0 bases, leaving 10 bases between them. Per germline, CDR1 SGHDN and CDR2 FVKESK. This CDR3 has 15 amino acids. The CDR3 protein is CASSLNPSSGNTIYF. CDR3 nucleotides: TGTGCCAGCAGCCTTAATCCGAGCTCTGGAAACACCATATATTTT.

As concerns this clonotype: Possible read error: a much larger clone is one base away. The CDR3 sequence: CASSFVGVADNQETQYF. The DNA of the CDR3 is TGTGCCAGCAGCTTCGTCGGAGTAGCGGATAACCAAGAGACCCAGTACTTC. This sequence joins TRBV7-9 and TRBJ2-5; TRBD2 might be the D (6 bases). Per the germline V gene, CDR1 is SEHNR and CDR2 is FQNEAQ (reference sequence). Deletions cut 3 bases from V and 0 bases from J, with 17 bases between. This CDR3 has 17 amino acids.

Note on this clonotype: A much larger clone lies a single base off, so this may be a read error. Lacking the conserved final phenylalanine or tryptophan, this CDR3 likely reflects a read error. The V gene is TRBV28, the J gene TRBJ2-1, with 8 bases aligning to TRBD2. Germline V lookup: CDR1 MDHEN, CDR2 SYDVKM. CDR3 length equals 15 residues. V lost 6 bases and J lost 12; bases outside the gene matches: 16. CDR3 sequence (DNA): TGTGCCAGCAGCATTAGCGGGATCGGGGCTGGGGTGCAGTTCTTA. Protein: CASSISGIGAGVQFL.

A remark on this clonotype: The junction and the germline gene differ at one end; a read error may be behind it. The chain is built from TRBV5-5 and TRBJ2-1; D not resolved. The length of the CDR3 is 18 residues. From germline, CDR1 is SGHKS and CDR2 YYEKEE (reference sequence). The DNA for the CDR3 is TGTGCCAGTAGCTTGGCGGTTCTAGTAACCCGATCCTACAGTGAGCAGTTCTTC. It encodes CASSLAVLVTRSYSEQFF.